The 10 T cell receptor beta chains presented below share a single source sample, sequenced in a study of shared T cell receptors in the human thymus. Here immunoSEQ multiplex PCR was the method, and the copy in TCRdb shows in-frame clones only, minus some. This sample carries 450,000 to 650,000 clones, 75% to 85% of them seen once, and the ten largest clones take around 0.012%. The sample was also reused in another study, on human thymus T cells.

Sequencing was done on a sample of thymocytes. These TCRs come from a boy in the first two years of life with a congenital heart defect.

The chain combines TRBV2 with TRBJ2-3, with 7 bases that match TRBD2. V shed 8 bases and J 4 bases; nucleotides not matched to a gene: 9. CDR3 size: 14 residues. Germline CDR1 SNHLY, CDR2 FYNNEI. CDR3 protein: CASSGGSRPDTQYF. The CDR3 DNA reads TGTGCCAGCTCTGGCGGGAGTCGCCCAGATACGCAGTATTTT.

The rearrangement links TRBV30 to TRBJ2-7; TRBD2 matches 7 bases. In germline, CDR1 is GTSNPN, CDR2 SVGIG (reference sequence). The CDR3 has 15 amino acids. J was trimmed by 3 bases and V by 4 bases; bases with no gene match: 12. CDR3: CAWMIGRSGFYEQYF. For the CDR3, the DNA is TGTGCCTGGATGATCGGGAGGTCGGGATTCTACGAGCAGTACTTC.

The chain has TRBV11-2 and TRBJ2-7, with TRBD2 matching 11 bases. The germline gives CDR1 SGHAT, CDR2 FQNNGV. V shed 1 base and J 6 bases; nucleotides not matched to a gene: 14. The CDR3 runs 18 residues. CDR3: CASSLGGGGLAGGFEQYF. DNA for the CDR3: TGTGCCAGCAGCTTAGGGGGTGGCGGCCTAGCGGGAGGATTCGAGCAGTACTTC.

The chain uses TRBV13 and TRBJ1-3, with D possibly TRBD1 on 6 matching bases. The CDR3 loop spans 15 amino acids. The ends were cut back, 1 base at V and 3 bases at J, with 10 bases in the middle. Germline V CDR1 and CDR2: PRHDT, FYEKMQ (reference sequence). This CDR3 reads CASSLEGGLGNTIYF. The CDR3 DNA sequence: TGTGCCAGCAGCTTAGAGGGGGGGCTTGGAAACACCATATATTTT.

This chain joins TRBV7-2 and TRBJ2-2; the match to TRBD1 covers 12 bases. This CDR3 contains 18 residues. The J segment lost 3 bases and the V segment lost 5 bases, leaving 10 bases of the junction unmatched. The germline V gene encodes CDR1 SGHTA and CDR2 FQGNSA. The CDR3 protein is CASSPIRDRGLDTGELFF. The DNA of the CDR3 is TGTGCCAGCAGCCCCATCCGGGACAGGGGGCTGGACACCGGGGAGCTGTTTTTT.

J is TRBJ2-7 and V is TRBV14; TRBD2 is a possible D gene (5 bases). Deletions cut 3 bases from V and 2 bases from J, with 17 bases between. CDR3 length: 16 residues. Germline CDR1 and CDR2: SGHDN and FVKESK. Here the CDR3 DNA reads TGTGCCAGCAGCCACCAAACGGAGGACTCCACCTACGAGCAGTACTTC. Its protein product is CASSHQTEDSTYEQYF.

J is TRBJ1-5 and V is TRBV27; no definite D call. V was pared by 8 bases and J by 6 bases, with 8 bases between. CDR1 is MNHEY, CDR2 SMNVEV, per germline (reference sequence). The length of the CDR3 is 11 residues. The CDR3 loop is CASPFSQPQHF. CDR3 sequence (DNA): TGTGCCAGCCCTTTCTCTCAGCCCCAGCATTTT.

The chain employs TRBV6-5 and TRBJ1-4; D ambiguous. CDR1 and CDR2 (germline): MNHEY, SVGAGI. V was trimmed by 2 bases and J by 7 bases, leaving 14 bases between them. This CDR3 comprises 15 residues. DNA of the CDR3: TGTGCCAGCAGTTACCGGGGTCAGGCGGGTGAAAAACTGTTTTTT. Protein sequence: CASSYRGQAGEKLFF.

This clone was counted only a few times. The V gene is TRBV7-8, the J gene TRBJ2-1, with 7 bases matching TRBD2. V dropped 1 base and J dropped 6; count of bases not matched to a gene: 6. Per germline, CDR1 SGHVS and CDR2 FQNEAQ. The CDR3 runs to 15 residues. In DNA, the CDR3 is TGTGCCAGCAGCTTAGGCGGACTAGGGGTCAATGAGCAGTTCTTC. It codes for CASSLGGLGVNEQFF.

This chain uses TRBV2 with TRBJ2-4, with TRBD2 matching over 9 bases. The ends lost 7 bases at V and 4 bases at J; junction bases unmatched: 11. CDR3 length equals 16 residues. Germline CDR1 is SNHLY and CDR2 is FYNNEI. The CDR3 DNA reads TGTGCCAGCAAGAGGAGCCAGCGGGAGGTGAAAAACATTCAGTACTTC. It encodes CASKRSQREVKNIQYF.